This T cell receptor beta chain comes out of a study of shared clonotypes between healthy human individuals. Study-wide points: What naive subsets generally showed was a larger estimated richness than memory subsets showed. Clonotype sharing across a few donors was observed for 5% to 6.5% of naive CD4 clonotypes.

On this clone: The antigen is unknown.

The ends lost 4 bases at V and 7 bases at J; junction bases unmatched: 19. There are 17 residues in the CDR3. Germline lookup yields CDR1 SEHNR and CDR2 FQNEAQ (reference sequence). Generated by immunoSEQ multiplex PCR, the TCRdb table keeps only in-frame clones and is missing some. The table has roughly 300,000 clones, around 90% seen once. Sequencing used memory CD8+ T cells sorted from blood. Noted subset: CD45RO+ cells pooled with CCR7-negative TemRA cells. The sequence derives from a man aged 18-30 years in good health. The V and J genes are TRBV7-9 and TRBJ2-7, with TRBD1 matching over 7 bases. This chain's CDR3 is CASSSAPPSRQGGEQYF. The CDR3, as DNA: TGTGCCAGCAGCTCGGCCCCCCCGTCACGACAGGGTGGTGAGCAGTACTTC.